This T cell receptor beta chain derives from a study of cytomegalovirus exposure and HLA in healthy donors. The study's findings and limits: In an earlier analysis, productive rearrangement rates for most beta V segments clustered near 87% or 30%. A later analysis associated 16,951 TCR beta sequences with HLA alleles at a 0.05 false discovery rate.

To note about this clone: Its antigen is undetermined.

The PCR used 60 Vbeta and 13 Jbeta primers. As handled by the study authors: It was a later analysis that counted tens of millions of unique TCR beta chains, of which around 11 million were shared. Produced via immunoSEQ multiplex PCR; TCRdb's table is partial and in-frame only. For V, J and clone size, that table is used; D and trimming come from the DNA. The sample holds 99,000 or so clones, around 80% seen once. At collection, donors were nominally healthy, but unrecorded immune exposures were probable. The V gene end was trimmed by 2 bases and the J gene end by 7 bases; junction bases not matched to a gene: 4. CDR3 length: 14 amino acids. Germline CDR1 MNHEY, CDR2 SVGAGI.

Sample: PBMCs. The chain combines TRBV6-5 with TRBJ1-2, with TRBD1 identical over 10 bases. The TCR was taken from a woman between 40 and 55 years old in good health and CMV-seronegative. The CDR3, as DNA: TGTGCCAGCAGTTACCGGGACAGGGGATTTGGCTACACCTTC. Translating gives CASSYRDRGFGYTF.